Each of the 8 T cell receptor beta chains below was sequenced from the same sample in a study of blood T cell repertoires in COVID-19. The protocol was immunoSEQ multiplex PCR, while the TCRdb copy is restricted to in-frame clones and leaves out a portion. The repertoire consists of approximately 210,000 clones, with approximately 84% occurring once and the leading ten covering roughly 8%. The specimen sequenced was peripheral blood. The receptors derive from a woman between 50 and 59 years old with active or convalescent COVID-19.

This sequence joins TRBV28 and TRBJ1-3; D call uncertain. The CDR3 totals 15 residues. Trimming removed 3 bases at V and 1 base at J, with 10 bases between. CDR1 and CDR2 (germline): MDHEN, SYDVKM. The CDR3 coding sequence is TGTGCCAGCAGTTTTGGCGGCCGTTCTGGAAACACCATATATTTT. Protein product: CASSFGGRSGNTIYF.

This clone has only a few counts. J is TRBJ1-6 and V is TRBV28; 7 positions agree with TRBD1. CDR1 MDHEN and CDR2 SYDVKM come from the germline V gene. This CDR3 contains 16 residues. V lost 4 bases and J lost 7; bases outside the gene matches: 10. CDR3: CASSYPYRDRNSPLHF. The CDR3 DNA is TGTGCCAGCAGTTACCCCTACCGGGACAGAAATTCACCCCTCCACTTT.

The V and J genes are TRBV5-1 and TRBJ2-5; D is unclear. The CDR3 contains 11 residues. CDR1 is SGHRS, CDR2 YFSETQ, per germline. The V end lost 2 bases, the J end lost 3 bases, and 2 bases lay between the germline ends. The CDR3 DNA is TGCGCCAGCAGCTTCAAAGAGACCCAGTACTTC. It codes for CASSFKETQYF. Full variable domain (rest looked up from reference TRBV5-1 and TRBJ2-5): KAGVTQTPRYLIKTRGQQVTLSCSPISGHRSVSWYQQTPGQGLQFLFEYFSETQRNKGNFPGRFSGRQFSNSRSEMNVSTLELGDSALYLCASSFKETQYFGPGTRLLVL.

This clone was counted a few times. The chain uses TRBV6-5 and TRBJ1-2, with D possibly being TRBD1 (5 bases). V lost 2 bases to trimming and J lost 4 bases, with 17 bases between them. CDR1 MNHEY and CDR2 SVGAGI come from the germline V gene. The CDR3 covers 16 residues. The CDR3 DNA reads as TGTGCCAGCAGTTACCGGGCAGGGCAACAATTCTATGGCTACACCTTC. Encoded protein: CASSYRAGQQFYGYTF.

V usage is TRBV6-5 and J usage is TRBJ2-7; 11 positions match TRBD1. Germline trimming cut 3 bases from V and 3 bases from J; bases unmatched to any gene: 4. This CDR3 has 15 amino acids. Germline CDR1 MNHEY, CDR2 SVGAGI. The CDR3 region is CASSYSGTGGYEQYF. The CDR3 bases are TGTGCCAGCAGTTATTCCGGGACAGGGGGCTACGAGCAGTACTTC.

The chain combines TRBV5-4 with TRBJ2-1, with TRBD1 matching over 7 bases. Trimming took 0 bases from V and 4 from J; bases not matched to a gene: 4. The length of the CDR3 is 15 residues. The germline V gene encodes CDR1 SGHNT and CDR2 YYREEE (reference sequence). CDR3 in DNA: TGTGCCAGCAGCTTGGGAGGGGGCCATTACAATGAGCAGTTCTTC. Translated, it gives CASSLGGGHYNEQFF.

The CDR3 region is CASSPTRDTEAFF. CDR3 DNA sequence: TGTGCCAGCAGCCCTACCAGGGACACTGAAGCTTTCTTT. The J gene is TRBJ1-1, the V gene TRBV12-3 or TRBV12-4; D possibly corresponds to TRBD1 (5 bases). The length of the CDR3 is 13 residues. The V and J ends lost 6 bases and 3 bases respectively, with 11 bases between them.

This clone was observed once. The chain joins TRBV19 to TRBJ1-6; tentative D call: TRBD1 (5 bases). V lost 1 base and J lost 8, with 12 bases in between. Germline CDR1 is LNHDA and CDR2 is SQIVND (reference sequence). This CDR3 region has 15 residues. DNA for the CDR3: TGTGCCAGTAGTATAGTTAAGGGCAGGGATTCACCCCTCCACTTT. Protein product: CASSIVKGRDSPLHF. The whole variable domain, remainder taken from reference TRBV19 and TRBJ1-6, is DGGITQSPKYLFRKEGQNVTLSCEQNLNHDAMYWYRQDPGQGLRLIYYSQIVNDFQKGDIAEGYSVSREKKESFPLTVTSAQKNPTAFYLCASSIVKGRDSPLHFGNGTRLTVT.